These 24 T cell receptor beta chains came from one sample sequenced in a study of blood T cell repertoires in COVID-19. Some clones are missing from TCRdb's copy, which holds only in-frame ones; the method was immunoSEQ multiplex PCR. This table has hundreds of thousands of clones, just under 90% appearing once. The specimen sequenced was peripheral blood. The receptors stem from a man aged 55 to 69 who had recovered from COVID-19.

The chain is built from TRBV27 and TRBJ2-3; 8 positions match TRBD2. Germline V gene sequence: CDR1 MNHEY, CDR2 SMNVEV (reference sequence). V shed 6 bases, J shed 4 bases, and the junction held 15 bases outside the gene matches. The CDR3 totals 17 residues. The CDR3 is CASRHPPGLGSADTQYF. CDR3 bases: TGTGCCAGCAGACACCCGCCGGGACTAGGGTCGGCAGATACGCAGTATTTT.

On this clone itself: Other DNA sequences in this sample translate to the same CDR3. The CDR3 spells CASSEDRHSNQPQHF. DNA of the CDR3: TGTGCCAGCAGTGAAGACAGACATAGCAATCAGCCCCAGCATTTT. The chain couples TRBV2 to TRBJ1-5; D not resolved. This CDR3 has 15 residues. Trimming took 1 base from V and 0 from J, leaving 7 bases between them. Germline CDR1 reads SNHLY; CDR2 reads FYNNEI.

The rearrangement links TRBV27 to TRBJ1-2; D perhaps matches TRBD1 (6 bases). Germline assignment: CDR1 MNHEY and CDR2 SMNVEV (reference sequence). Trimming cost V 8 bases and J 5 bases, with 18 bases left between them. The CDR3 has 14 amino acids. CDR3 loop: CASSPVTGLYGYTF. CDR3 bases: TGTGCCAGCTCCCCGGTTACAGGGTTATATGGCTACACCTTC.

CDR3 loop: CASTPRAGASTDTQYF. The CDR3 DNA sequence: TGTGCCAGTACCCCCAGAGCGGGGGCGAGCACAGATACGCAGTATTTT. The chain recombines TRBV19 with TRBJ2-3; 8 nucleotides match TRBD2. The CDR3 length is 16 residues. The germline V gene has CDR1 LNHDA and CDR2 SQIVND (reference sequence). Losses at the gene ends were 7 bases for V and 0 bases for J; bases not matched to a gene: 9.

The gene calls are TRBV28 and TRBJ2-3; 11 positions match TRBD2. V lost 4 bases and J lost 5; bases outside the gene matches: 5. The CDR3 consists of 15 residues. The germline CDR1 and CDR2 sequences are MDHEN and SYDVKM. CDR3 protein: CASSYLAGGRDTQYF. In DNA form, the CDR3 reads TGTGCCAGCAGTTACCTAGCGGGAGGCCGAGATACGCAGTATTTT.

The rearrangement joins TRBV3-1 (or the pseudogene TRBV3-2) to TRBJ1-2; 9 bases are shared with TRBD1. Germline CDR1 LGHDT, CDR2 YNNKEL (reference sequence). V shed 0 bases, J shed 4 bases, and the junction held 9 bases outside the gene matches. CDR3 length: 17 residues. The CDR3, as DNA: TGTGCCAGCAGCCAAGAGAGACAGGGGGTCCTCGGCTATGGCTACACCTTC. It translates to CASSQERQGVLGYGYTF.

The DNA for the CDR3 is TGTGCCACCCGGCTTAGGGGGCCACAGGTCGGAGGCTCTCAGCCCCAGCATTTT. Translation gives CATRLRGPQVGGSQPQHF. The V and J genes are TRBV19 and TRBJ1-5, with 7 bases that match TRBD1. Germline V gene sequence: CDR1 LNHDA, CDR2 SQIVND (reference sequence). The CDR3 contains 18 residues. Trimming removed 10 bases from V and 6 bases from J; junction bases left unmatched: 24.

V gene TRBV7-9 combines with J gene TRBJ2-3, with 11 positions matching TRBD2. The CDR3 runs 15 residues. In germline, CDR1 is SEHNR, CDR2 FQNEAQ (reference sequence). V lost 5 bases to trimming and J lost 3 bases; unmatched junction nucleotides: 4. The CDR3 protein is CASSTTSGSTDTQYF. In DNA form, the CDR3 reads TGTGCCAGCAGCACTACTAGCGGGAGTACAGATACGCAGTATTTT. Complete variable domain (other parts from reference TRBV7-9 and TRBJ2-3): DTGVSQNPRHKITKRGQNVTFRCDPISEHNRLYWYRQTLGQGPEFLTYFQNEAQLEKSRLLSDRFSAERPKGSFSTLEIQRTEQGDSAMYLCASSTTSGSTDTQYFGPGTRLTVL.

The chain couples TRBV30 to TRBJ2-1, with a weak D call TRBD2 (6 bases). Per germline, CDR1 GTSNPN and CDR2 SVGIG (reference sequence). The CDR3 consists of 13 residues. Trimming left V 3 bases short and J 3 bases short, with 9 bases between. CDR3 sequence: CAWRRDFYNEQFF. CDR3 in DNA: TGTGCCTGGAGACGGGACTTCTACAATGAGCAGTTCTTC.

The chain carries TRBV28 and TRBJ1-5; perhaps TRBD1 as D (5 bases). Germline V gene data show CDR1 as MDHEN and CDR2 as SYDVKM. CDR3 size: 11 residues. Trimming took off 3 bases at V and 16 bases at J, with 13 bases between the two ends. The CDR3 sequence is CASSLGRRHHF. CDR3 sequence (DNA): TGTGCCAGCAGTTTGGGGCGCCGCCACCATTTT.

The chain uses TRBV3-1 (or the pseudogene TRBV3-2) and TRBJ2-4; TRBD2 matches 8 bases. The trim removed 4 bases at V and 7 bases at J, leaving 12 bases unmatched. The V gene's germline CDR1 is LGHDT and CDR2 YNNKEL (reference sequence). The CDR3 has 16 amino acids. CDR3 sequence: CASSLPTGTRGNIQYF. As DNA, the CDR3 is TGTGCCAGCAGCCTACCGACCGGGACTAGGGGGAACATTCAGTACTTC.

The rearrangement links TRBV6-2 or TRBV6-3 to TRBJ2-1; D unclear. Germline V gene data show CDR1 as MNHEY and CDR2 as SVGEGT. The CDR3 runs 10 residues. With 4 bases removed from V and 7 bases from J, the gap between germline ends came to 2 bases. The CDR3 region is CASSSNEQFF. In DNA form, the CDR3 reads TGTGCCAGCAGTTCAAATGAGCAGTTCTTC.

The genes are TRBV13 and TRBJ1-1, with D possibly being TRBD1 (5 bases). This CDR3 has 15 amino acids. V was clipped by 5 bases and J by 1 base, with 14 bases between them. CDR1 and CDR2 from the germline V gene are PRHDT and FYEKMQ (reference sequence). CDR3: CASSPMGGGNTEAFF. CDR3 DNA sequence: TGTGCCAGCAGCCCAATGGGGGGAGGGAACACTGAAGCTTTCTTT.

The chain has TRBV10-3 and TRBJ2-7, with a tentative D call TRBD1 (8 bases). The CDR3 is 14 residues long. Germline CDR1 reads ENHRY; CDR2 reads SYGVKD. V was trimmed by 10 bases and J by 4 bases, leaving 20 bases between them. Written as DNA, the CDR3 is TGTGCCACCCGGGGGGACAGGTCGGCTTACGAGCAGTACTTC. Translating it yields CATRGDRSAYEQYF.

This clone came up a few times. The chain links TRBV7-9 to TRBJ1-1, with a tentative D call TRBD1 (6 bases). CDR1 and CDR2 (germline): SEHNR, FQNEAQ (reference sequence). This CDR3 has 18 amino acids. With 3 bases removed from V and 0 bases from J, the gap between germline ends came to 20 bases. CDR3 DNA sequence: TGTGCCAGCAGCTTGGCCCACACATCAGGGGAGATGAACACTGAAGCTTTCTTT. Translated, it gives CASSLAHTSGEMNTEAFF.

This clone was detected a few times. The chain links TRBV6-1 to TRBJ2-2, with TRBD1 matching over 8 bases. The CDR3 spans 17 residues. J gave up 0 bases and V 0 bases, and 3 bases lay outside the gene matches. Germline values: CDR1 MNHNS, CDR2 SASEGT. The CDR3 DNA is TGTGCCAGCAGTGAAGCGCGGACAGGGTCGAACACCGGGGAGCTGTTTTTT. Translation gives CASSEARTGSNTGELFF.

The gene calls are TRBV6-5 and TRBJ1-2, with TRBD1 matching 10 bases. The trim removed 5 bases at V and 4 bases at J, leaving 7 bases unmatched. The CDR3 has 15 residues. Germline V gene lookup returns CDR1 MNHEY and CDR2 SVGAGI. The CDR3 DNA follows: TGTGCCAGCAGTCAACTCGGGGACAGGGGCTATGGCTACACCTTC. Translation: CASSQLGDRGYGYTF.

The chain has TRBV11-2 and TRBJ2-2, with unresolved D. V was shortened by 6 bases and J by 1 base, with 15 bases between the two germline ends. The germline V gene encodes CDR1 SGHAT and CDR2 FQNNGV. The CDR3 loop spans 16 amino acids. CDR3: CASRPGSDLNTGELFF. CDR3 in DNA: TGTGCCAGCAGGCCCGGATCCGACTTGAACACCGGGGAGCTGTTTTTT.

The chain links TRBV6-5 to TRBJ1-4, with 7 bases that match TRBD1. Per germline, CDR1 MNHEY and CDR2 SVGAGI. The CDR3 runs to 15 residues. Trimming removed 1 base from V and 3 bases from J; junction bases left unmatched: 2. Here the CDR3 reads CASSYYRGPNEKLFF. CDR3 sequence (DNA): TGTGCCAGCAGTTACTACAGGGGCCCTAATGAAAAACTGTTTTTT.

The rearrangement links TRBV12-5 to TRBJ2-1, with 14 bases fitting TRBD2. Germline-derived CDR1 and CDR2 are LGHNT and FRNRAP. Trimming cost V 2 bases and J 9 bases; bases outside gene matches: 18. This CDR3 is built from 20 residues. CDR3 amino acids: CASGLSPGLAGADAGVEQFF. CDR3 sequence (DNA): TGTGCTAGTGGTTTGAGTCCGGGACTAGCGGGAGCGGATGCTGGGGTTGAGCAGTTCTTC.

V and J are TRBV7-9 and TRBJ2-5, with TRBD1 matching over 7 bases. The CDR3 runs to 14 residues. The germline V gene encodes CDR1 SEHNR and CDR2 FQNEAQ (reference sequence). V trimming: 6 bases; J trimming: 4 bases; junction bases outside the gene matches: 8. Written as DNA, the CDR3 is TGTGCCAGCAGTTTTACAGGGGCCTCAGAGACCCAGTACTTC. Translation gives CASSFTGASETQYF.

The chain joins TRBV7-9 to TRBJ2-7; a weak D match, TRBD1 (6 bases). Trimming took off 5 bases at V and 0 bases at J, with 14 bases between the two ends. In germline, CDR1 is SEHNR, CDR2 FQNEAQ (reference sequence). This CDR3 spans 15 amino acids. As DNA, the CDR3 is TGTGCCAGCAGCGGGCCCGGGACATCCTCCTACGAGCAGTACTTC. This translates into CASSGPGTSSYEQYF.

The chain is built from TRBV19 and TRBJ2-7; 9 bases are shared with TRBD2. Trimming cost V 7 bases and J 2 bases; bases outside gene matches: 6. The CDR3 is 14 amino acids. The germline gives CDR1 LNHDA, CDR2 SQIVND (reference sequence). The CDR3 is CASKVAGGPYEQYF. In nucleotides, the CDR3 is TGTGCCAGTAAGGTGGCGGGAGGGCCCTACGAGCAGTACTTC. Full variable domain (outside the CDR3, taken from reference TRBV19 and TRBJ2-7): DGGITQSPKYLFRKEGQNVTLSCEQNLNHDAMYWYRQDPGQGLRLIYYSQIVNDFQKGDIAEGYSVSREKKESFPLTVTSAQKNPTAFYLCASKVAGGPYEQYFGPGTRLTVT.

The DNA for the CDR3 is TGTGCCAGCAGTGCCCTAGGTTATGAGCAGTTCTTC. Amino acids: CASSALGYEQFF. The rearrangement links TRBV12-3 or TRBV12-4 to TRBJ2-1; D is unclear. V shed 5 bases and J shed 8 bases, with 10 bases lying between them. The CDR3 contains 12 residues.